This entry lists 18 T cell receptor beta chains sequenced from one sample in a study of cytotoxic CD8 clonotypes in ibrutinib-treated CLL. Sequencing used immunoSEQ multiplex PCR; TCRdb keeps in-frame clones, though not all of them. The sample consists of approximately 150,000 clones, about 80% of them appearing once. This material consisted of PBMCs, taken after 24 months of ibrutinib treatment. These receptors all come from a human donor with chronic lymphocytic leukemia.

V is TRBV7-9 and J is TRBJ2-3, with 8 bases fitting TRBD2. The junction had 6 bases not matched to a gene; V was cut back by 3 bases and J by 4 bases. The germline gives CDR1 SEHNR, CDR2 FQNEAQ (reference sequence). This CDR3 is 15 amino acids long. The CDR3 DNA sequence: TGTGCCAGCAGCTTTGAACGGGGGGGATCAGATACGCAGTATTTT. Translating gives CASSFERGGSDTQYF. Supplemented by reference TRBV7-9 and TRBJ2-3, the full variable domain reads DTGVSQNPRHKITKRGQNVTFRCDPISEHNRLYWYRQTLGQGPEFLTYFQNEAQLEKSRLLSDRFSAERPKGSFSTLEIQRTEQGDSAMYLCASSFERGGSDTQYFGPGTRLTVL.

The CDR3 DNA reads as TGTGCCAGTAGGACAGGGTCGGGCTACACCTTC. Its protein product is CASRTGSGYTF. The rearrangement uses TRBV19 and TRBJ1-2; 7 nucleotides align to TRBD1. Germline V lookup: CDR1 LNHDA, CDR2 SQIVND (reference sequence). J lost 8 bases, V lost 6 bases, and 3 bases had no gene match. CDR3 length: 11 amino acids.

The chain has TRBV28 and TRBJ1-4; tentative D call: TRBD1 (5 bases). The CDR3 loop spans 15 amino acids. The germline V gene has CDR1 MDHEN and CDR2 SYDVKM. The V end was cut by 3 bases, the J end by 6 bases, with 14 bases between. The CDR3 sequence is CASSFLGTRDEKLFF. CDR3 nucleotide sequence: TGTGCCAGCAGTTTTTTGGGGACGCGGGATGAAAAACTGTTTTTT. The whole variable domain, filled in from reference TRBV28 and TRBJ1-4, reads DVKVTQSSRYLVKRTGEKVFLECVQDMDHENMFWYRQDPGLGLRLIYFSYDVKMKEKGDIPEGYSVSREKKERFSLILESASTNQTSMYLCASSFLGTRDEKLFFGSGTQLSVL.

The V gene is TRBV6-1, the J gene TRBJ2-1, with 7 bases identical to TRBD1. Germline V gene sequence: CDR1 MNHNS, CDR2 SASEGT. CDR3 length: 15 residues. V shed 6 bases and J 4 bases; nucleotides not matched to a gene: 9. CDR3 sequence reads: CASRSPGQLYNEQFF. The DNA for the CDR3 is TGTGCCAGCAGATCACCGGGACAGCTATACAATGAGCAGTTCTTC.

The chain employs TRBV6-6 and TRBJ2-7; unclear D gene. Germline V gives CDR1 MNHNY, CDR2 SVGAGI (reference sequence). The V end lost 10 bases, the J end lost 2 bases, and 18 bases lay between the germline ends. This CDR3 has 14 residues. In nucleotides, the CDR3 is TGTGCCACCTCGACAATAGAACCGCCCTACGAGCAGTACTTC. This encodes CATSTIEPPYEQYF.

The chain recombines TRBV5-6 with TRBJ2-1; D unresolved. The germline CDR1 and CDR2 sequences are SGHDT and YYEEEE. The CDR3 has 13 residues. V shed 3 bases and J shed 9 bases, with 13 bases lying between them. The CDR3: CASSYFGPGEQFF. The CDR3 DNA sequence: TGTGCCAGCAGCTACTTTGGGCCCGGTGAGCAGTTCTTC.

J is TRBJ2-5 and V is TRBV1; the D segment call TRBD2 is taken from the table without a DNA check. TRBV1 is described as a pseudogene. There are 18 residues in the CDR3. CDR3 nucleotides: TGCACCAGCAGCCAAGATCGTGAAGCGGAACTGGATGAAGAGACCCAGTACTTC. Protein sequence: CTSSQDREAELDEETQYF.

In nucleotides, the CDR3 is TGTGCCAGCGCGTGGCAGGGGGTGGCTTCACCCCTCCACTTT. It yields the protein CASAWQGVASPLHF. The chain employs TRBV6-5 and TRBJ1-6, with 7 bases identical to TRBD1. Germline CDR1 reads MNHEY; CDR2 reads SVGAGI. This CDR3 has 14 residues. V was clipped by 8 bases and J by 9 bases; unmatched bases: 10.

The chain joins TRBV18 to TRBJ1-1; 7 positions match TRBD1. Germline CDR1 reads KGHSH; CDR2 reads LQKENI. The CDR3 covers 15 residues. V lost 3 bases to trimming and J lost 1 base; unmatched junction nucleotides: 5. CDR3 residues: CASSPDRPTNTEAFF. In DNA form, the CDR3 reads TGTGCCAGCTCACCGGACAGGCCCACGAACACTGAAGCTTTCTTT.

This clone is medium-sized within its sample. V and J are TRBV12-5 and TRBJ1-5; D is possibly TRBD1 (6 bases). Germline CDR1 is LGHNT and CDR2 is FRNRAP. The CDR3 has 17 amino acids. V shed 1 base and J shed 4 bases, with 17 bases lying between them. CDR3 sequence (DNA): TGTGCTAGTGGTTTGGACCTCCTGACAGGAACAAATCAGCCCCAGCATTTT. Translation gives CASGLDLLTGTNQPQHF.

The chain is built from TRBV18 and TRBJ1-6; 8 positions agree with TRBD1. Per the germline V gene, CDR1 is KGHSH and CDR2 is LQKENI. The V segment lost 9 bases and the J segment 9 bases; nucleotides outside the gene matches: 7. The CDR3 consists of 13 residues. The CDR3 sequence is CASADREFSPLHF. For the CDR3, the DNA is TGTGCCAGTGCGGACAGGGAGTTTTCACCCCTCCACTTT.

The CDR3 DNA reads as TGTGCCAGCAGGATCGACAGGGATAGCAATCAGCCCCAGCATTTT. Its protein is CASRIDRDSNQPQHF. V gene TRBV6-6 combines with J gene TRBJ1-5; TRBD1 agrees at 7 bases. Per germline, CDR1 MNHNY and CDR2 SVGAGI (reference sequence). The CDR3 totals 15 residues. V was clipped by 6 bases and J by 0 bases; unmatched bases: 5.

This sequence joins TRBV28 and TRBJ2-3; no reliable D call. There are 14 residues in the CDR3. CDR1 is MDHEN and CDR2 is SYDVKM in the germline V gene. V was pared by 2 bases and J by 6 bases, with 12 bases between. The CDR3 loop is CASSLGDHTDTQYF. CDR3 sequence (DNA): TGTGCCAGCAGTTTAGGTGACCACACGGATACGCAGTATTTT. The full variable domain, with the rest looked up from reference TRBV28 and TRBJ2-3, is DVKVTQSSRYLVKRTGEKVFLECVQDMDHENMFWYRQDPGLGLRLIYFSYDVKMKEKGDIPEGYSVSREKKERFSLILESASTNQTSMYLCASSLGDHTDTQYFGPGTRLTVL.

V usage is TRBV19 and J usage is TRBJ2-7; 8 nucleotides line up with TRBD1. CDR1 and CDR2 (germline): LNHDA, SQIVND (reference sequence). The CDR3 runs to 13 residues. V gave up 6 bases and J gave up 6 bases; unmatched junction bases: 7. CDR3 sequence (DNA): TGTGCCAGTAGGGGACAGGCCTACCTCGAGCAGTACTTC. Translation: CASRGQAYLEQYF.

This clone came up once. J is TRBJ2-4 and V is TRBV6-4; D possibly uses TRBD1 or TRBD2 (5 bases each). Deletions cut 5 bases from V and 1 base from J, with 12 bases between. The CDR3 runs 15 residues. From germline, CDR1 is MRHNA and CDR2 SNTAGT. The chain's CDR3 is CASSRGESAKNIQYF. The CDR3 region has the DNA TGTGCCAGCAGTCGGGGCGAGTCGGCCAAAAACATTCAGTACTTC.

The chain is built from TRBV4-3 and TRBJ2-1, with TRBD2 matching 9 bases. V was clipped by 0 bases and J by 0 bases; unmatched bases: 3. The CDR3 covers 17 residues. Per the germline V gene, CDR1 is LGHNA and CDR2 is YSLEER. The CDR3 sequence is CASSQDRREGSYNEQFF. CDR3 DNA: TGCGCCAGCAGCCAAGATAGGCGGGAGGGCTCCTACAATGAGCAGTTCTTC.

The chain uses TRBV5-5 and TRBJ1-2; 12 bases map to TRBD1. The V gene's germline CDR1 is SGHKS and CDR2 YYEKEE (reference sequence). The CDR3 covers 15 residues. V trimming: 4 bases; J trimming: 2 bases; junction bases outside the gene matches: 3. CDR3 DNA: TGTGCCAGCAGCGTGGGGACAGGGGGCAACTATGGCTACACCTTC. The encoded protein is CASSVGTGGNYGYTF. Full variable domain (missing parts from reference TRBV5-5 and TRBJ1-2): DAGVTQSPTHLIKTRGQQVTLRCSPISGHKSVSWYQQVLGQGPQFIFQYYEKEERGRGNFPDRFSARQFPNYSSELNVNALLLGDSALYLCASSVGTGGNYGYTFGSGTRLTVV.

The J gene is TRBJ1-1, the V gene TRBV18; D may be TRBD1 (5 bases). The CDR3 runs to 15 residues. V shed 0 bases and J shed 8 bases, with 16 bases lying between them. Germline values: CDR1 KGHSH, CDR2 LQKENI. CDR3 sequence reads: CASSPPVGAIGEAFF. CDR3 nucleotides: TGTGCCAGCTCACCACCGGTAGGGGCGATTGGGGAAGCTTTCTTT. The full variable domain, rest sourced from reference TRBV18 and TRBJ1-1, is NAGVMQNPRHLVRRRGQEARLRCSPMKGHSHVYWYRQLPEEGLKFMVYLQKENIIDESGMPKERFSAEFPKEGPSILRIQQVVRGDSAAYFCASSPPVGAIGEAFFGQGTRLTVV.